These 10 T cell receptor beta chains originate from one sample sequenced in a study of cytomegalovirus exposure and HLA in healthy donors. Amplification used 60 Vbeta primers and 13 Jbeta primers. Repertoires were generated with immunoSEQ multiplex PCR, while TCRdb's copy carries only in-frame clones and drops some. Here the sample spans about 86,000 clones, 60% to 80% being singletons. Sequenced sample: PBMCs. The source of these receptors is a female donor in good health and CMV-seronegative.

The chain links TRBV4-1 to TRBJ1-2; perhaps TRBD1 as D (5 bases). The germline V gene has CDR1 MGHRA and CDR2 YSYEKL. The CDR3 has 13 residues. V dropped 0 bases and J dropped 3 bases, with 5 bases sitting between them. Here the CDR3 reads CASSQDRDYGYTF. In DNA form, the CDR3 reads TGCGCCAGCAGCCAAGACAGGGACTATGGCTACACCTTC.

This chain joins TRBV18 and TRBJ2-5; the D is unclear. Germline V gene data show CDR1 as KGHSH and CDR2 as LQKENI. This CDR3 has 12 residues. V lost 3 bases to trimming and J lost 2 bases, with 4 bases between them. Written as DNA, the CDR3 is TGTGCCAGCTCACCTAGACAAGAGACCCAGTACTTC. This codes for CASSPRQETQYF.

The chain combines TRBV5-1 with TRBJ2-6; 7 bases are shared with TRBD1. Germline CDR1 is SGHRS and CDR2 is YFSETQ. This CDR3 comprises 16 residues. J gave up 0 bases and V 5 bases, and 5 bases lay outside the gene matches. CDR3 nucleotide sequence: TGCGCCAGCAGGCCCGGGACAGTCTCTGGGGCCAACGTCCTGACTTTC. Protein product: CASRPGTVSGANVLTF.

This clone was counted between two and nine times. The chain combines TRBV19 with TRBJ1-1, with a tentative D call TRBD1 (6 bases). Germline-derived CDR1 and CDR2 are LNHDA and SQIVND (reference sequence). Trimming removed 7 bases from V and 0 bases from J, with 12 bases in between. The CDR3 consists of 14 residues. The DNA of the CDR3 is TGTGCCAGTACTACGGACAGTGTGAACACTGAAGCTTTCTTT. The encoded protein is CASTTDSVNTEAFF.

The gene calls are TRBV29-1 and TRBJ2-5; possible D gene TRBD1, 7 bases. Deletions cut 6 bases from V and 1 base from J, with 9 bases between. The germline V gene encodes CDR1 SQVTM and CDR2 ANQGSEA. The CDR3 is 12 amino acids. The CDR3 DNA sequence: TGCAGCGTGCAGGGGGGCCAAGAGACCCAGTACTTC. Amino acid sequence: CSVQGGQETQYF.

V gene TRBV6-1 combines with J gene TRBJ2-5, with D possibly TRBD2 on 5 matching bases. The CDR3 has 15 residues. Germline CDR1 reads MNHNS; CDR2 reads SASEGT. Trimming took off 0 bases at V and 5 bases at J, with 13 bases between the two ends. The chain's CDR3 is CASSEAGGGSETQYF. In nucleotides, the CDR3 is TGTGCCAGCAGTGAAGCGGGTGGTGGGAGCGAGACCCAGTACTTC.

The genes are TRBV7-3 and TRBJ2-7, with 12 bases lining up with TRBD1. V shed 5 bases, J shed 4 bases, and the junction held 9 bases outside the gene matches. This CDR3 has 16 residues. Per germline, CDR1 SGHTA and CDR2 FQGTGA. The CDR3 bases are TGTGCCAGCAGCATCCCCGGGACAGGGGGCGTGTACGAGCAGTACTTC. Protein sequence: CASSIPGTGGVYEQYF.

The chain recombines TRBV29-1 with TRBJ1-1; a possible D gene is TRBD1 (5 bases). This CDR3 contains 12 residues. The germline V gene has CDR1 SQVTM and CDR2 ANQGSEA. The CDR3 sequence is CSYLRVDTEAFF. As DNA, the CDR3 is TGCAGTTATCTCAGGGTTGACACTGAAGCTTTCTTT. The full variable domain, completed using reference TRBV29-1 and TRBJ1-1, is SAVISQKPSRDICQRGTSLTIQCQVDSQVTMMFWYRQQPGQSLTLIATANQGSEATYESGFVIDKFPISRPNLTFSTLTVSNMSPEDSSIYLCSYLRVDTEAFFGQGTRLTVV.

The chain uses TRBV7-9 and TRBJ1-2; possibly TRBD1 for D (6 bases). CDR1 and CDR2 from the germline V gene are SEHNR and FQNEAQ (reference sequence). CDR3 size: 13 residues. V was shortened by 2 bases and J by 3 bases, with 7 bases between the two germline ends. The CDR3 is CASSLRTDYGYTF. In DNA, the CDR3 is TGTGCCAGCAGCTTAAGGACAGACTATGGCTACACCTTC.

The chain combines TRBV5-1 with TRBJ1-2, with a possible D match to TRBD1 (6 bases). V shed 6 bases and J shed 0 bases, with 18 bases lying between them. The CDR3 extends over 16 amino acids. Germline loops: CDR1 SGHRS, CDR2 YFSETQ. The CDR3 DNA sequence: TGCGCCAGCAAAACTGGGACATCAGGGCCTAACTATGGCTACACCTTC. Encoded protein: CASKTGTSGPNYGYTF.